The rows below give T cell receptor beta chains drawn from one sample of a study of cytomegalovirus exposure and HLA in healthy donors. Using immunoSEQ multiplex PCR, the repertoire was profiled, and TCRdb retains in-frame clones only, with some absent. The sample lists some 98,000 clones; more than 75% were seen once. Material for sequencing was PBMCs. The receptors stem from a human donor in good health. Both conserved end residues are trimmed from each CDR3. Each record gives: clone size, V gene, J gene, CDR3 protein. Only part of the rows carry a size: once, few, many, or a class if the clone is expanded.

clone size: NA
V gene: TRBV5-1
J gene: TRBJ1-2
CDR3 protein: ASSAGNYGYT

clone size: NA
V gene: TRBV5-4
J gene: TRBJ1-2
CDR3 protein: ASSLDYRASNYGYT

clone size: NA
V gene: TRBV7-6
J gene: TRBJ1-2
CDR3 protein: ASSLGQGFGGYT

clone size: NA
V gene: TRBV29-1
J gene: TRBJ1-5
CDR3 protein: SVGTGGQPQH

clone size: NA
V gene: TRBV7-8
J gene: TRBJ1-1
CDR3 protein: ASSPRGVQGVPPGTEAF

clone size: once
V gene: TRBV5-1
J gene: TRBJ1-2
CDR3 protein: ASSLADRPSSNNYGYT

clone size: NA
V gene: TRBV27
J gene: TRBJ1-2
CDR3 protein: ASSMGGPFNYGYT

clone size: NA
V gene: TRBV19
J gene: TRBJ1-5
CDR3 protein: ASSIGDSSNQPQH

clone size: NA
V gene: TRBV7-2
J gene: TRBJ2-5
CDR3 protein: ASGADPWETQY

clone size: few
V gene: TRBV7-2
J gene: TRBJ1-1
CDR3 protein: ASSQNTEAF

clone size: NA
V gene: TRBV5-1
J gene: TRBJ2-5
CDR3 protein: ASSFAGGETQY

clone size: NA
V gene: TRBV15
J gene: TRBJ2-1
CDR3 protein: ATSRDPGLAHNEQF

clone size: NA
V gene: TRBV5-1
J gene: TRBJ1-2
CDR3 protein: ASTPLPGGTLEDGYT

clone size: NA
V gene: TRBV19
J gene: TRBJ1-1
CDR3 protein: ASRFGTPLEAF

clone size: NA
V gene: TRBV5-1
J gene: TRBJ2-2
CDR3 protein: ASSLDFAGGVGELF

clone size: NA
V gene: TRBV5-1
J gene: TRBJ1-5
CDR3 protein: ASSYTGGAGQPQH

clone size: once
V gene: TRBV6-5
J gene: TRBJ1-1
CDR3 protein: ASSYVENTEAF

clone size: NA
V gene: TRBV7-9
J gene: TRBJ2-3
CDR3 protein: ASSGTSGLSTDTQY

clone size: NA
V gene: TRBV9
J gene: TRBJ2-7
CDR3 protein: ASSVAAGGSYEQY

clone size: NA
V gene: TRBV7-9
J gene: TRBJ2-3
CDR3 protein: ASSSPGTSGGASTDTQY

clone size: NA
V gene: TRBV7-9
J gene: TRBJ2-4
CDR3 protein: ASSLGNLAGAKNIQY

clone size: few
V gene: TRBV6-5
J gene: TRBJ1-5
CDR3 protein: ASRGTGGQPQH

clone size: few
V gene: TRBV6-1
J gene: TRBJ2-6
CDR3 protein: ASSEGDRVAGANVLT

clone size: NA
V gene: TRBV30
J gene: TRBJ1-1
CDR3 protein: AWNEAGGDSRAF

clone size: NA
V gene: TRBV7-9
J gene: TRBJ1-4
CDR3 protein: ASSLAGTGRNEKLF

clone size: NA
V gene: TRBV2
J gene: TRBJ1-4
CDR3 protein: ASNGAGAEKLF

clone size: NA
V gene: TRBV5-4
J gene: TRBJ1-1
CDR3 protein: ASSLGGGQPNTEAF

clone size: NA
V gene: TRBV6-5
J gene: TRBJ1-4
CDR3 protein: ASSPGQGFNEKLF

clone size: NA
V gene: TRBV7-9
J gene: TRBJ2-5
CDR3 protein: ASSQGGLAGLGETQY

clone size: NA
V gene: TRBV21-1
J gene: TRBJ1-2
CDR3 protein: ASSKRPRENYGYT

clone size: NA
V gene: TRBV5-1
J gene: TRBJ2-5
CDR3 protein: ASSRQETQY

clone size: NA
V gene: TRBV2
J gene: TRBJ1-3
CDR3 protein: ASSVDTLSGNTIY

clone size: NA
V gene: TRBV7-8
J gene: TRBJ2-2
CDR3 protein: ASSSPTGTGELF

clone size: NA
V gene: TRBV28
J gene: TRBJ2-1
CDR3 protein: ASRLAGANNEQF

clone size: NA
V gene: TRBV5-6
J gene: TRBJ2-3
CDR3 protein: ASSRDRGTDTQY

clone size: NA
V gene: TRBV6-1
J gene: TRBJ1-1
CDR3 protein: ASSDLAGIPRTEAF

clone size: NA
V gene: TRBV29-1
J gene: TRBJ2-5
CDR3 protein: SVIGGDILQETQY

clone size: NA
V gene: TRBV27
J gene: TRBJ2-2
CDR3 protein: ASSFQTGVGTGELF

clone size: NA
V gene: TRBV7-9
J gene: TRBJ1-4
CDR3 protein: ASSSKTGTNEKLF

clone size: NA
V gene: TRBV9
J gene: TRBJ2-2
CDR3 protein: ASSVELRSAAGELF

clone size: NA
V gene: TRBV2
J gene: TRBJ2-7
CDR3 protein: ASSASARSYEQY

clone size: NA
V gene: TRBV7-3
J gene: TRBJ2-1
CDR3 protein: ASSLNYPPLFLVSYNEQF

clone size: NA
V gene: TRBV10-3
J gene: TRBJ2-3
CDR3 protein: AISESRTGGHTDTQY

clone size: once
V gene: TRBV6-1
J gene: TRBJ1-2
CDR3 protein: ASSTGKLTGYT

clone size: NA
V gene: TRBV19
J gene: TRBJ1-2
CDR3 protein: ASSRAGFSYGYT

clone size: medium-sized
V gene: TRBV25-1
J gene: TRBJ2-2
CDR3 protein: ASSLGVAGELF

clone size: NA
V gene: TRBV5-1
J gene: TRBJ2-5
CDR3 protein: ASSLAGQGRPQETQY

clone size: few
V gene: TRBV29-1
J gene: TRBJ2-7
CDR3 protein: SVEGQESSYEQY

clone size: few
V gene: TRBV6-1
J gene: TRBJ2-7
CDR3 protein: ASIPQGAAYEQY

clone size: NA
V gene: TRBV27
J gene: TRBJ1-1
CDR3 protein: ASSHRLGAGTEAF